This TCR beta chain was documented in a study of blood T cell repertoires in COVID-19. The wider study: Samples came from the United States, Italy and Spain, spanning acute and convalescent COVID-19.

The V end was cut by 5 bases, the J end by 3 bases, with 11 bases between. The CDR3 is 13 amino acids. Profiling relied on immunoSEQ multiplex PCR, and the TCRdb table lists in-frame clones only, not all of them. The repertoire holds about 380,000 clones, with 85% as singletons. This clonotype originated in a woman aged 18-35 years with acute or convalescent COVID-19. The chain has TRBV12-3 or TRBV12-4 and TRBJ2-7; maybe TRBD1 (6 bases). The sample comprised peripheral blood. The CDR3 DNA reads TGTGCCAGCAGTGTGGACAGTAACTACGAGCAGTACTTC. It translates to CASSVDSNYEQYF.